The clone carrying this TCR beta chain is a singleton in its sample. Assay used: immunoSEQ multiplex PCR; TCRdb lists only in-frame clones, some missing. The data show over 400,000 clones, around 93% seen once. These data come from a study of Ad26.COV2.S vaccination and SARS-CoV-2 variants. The CDR3 is 19 residues long. Deletions cut 3 bases from V and 4 bases from J, with 25 bases between. Germline CDR1 MNHEY, CDR2 SMNVEV (reference sequence). Treatment of the sample: about 20 received Ad26.COV2.S at low or high dose, single or two shots; 5 received placebo; per-sample allocation not given. The samples were gathered on day 63 after the first injection of vaccine or placebo.

The chain carries TRBV27 and TRBJ2-1; tentative D call: TRBD2 (7 bases). Sequences were derived from peripheral blood, sampled in a trial of Ad26.COV2.S vaccine versus placebo. The receptor comes from a person between 18 and 60 years old who received the Ad26.COV2.S COVID-19 vaccine or a placebo. The CDR3 is CASSFRAGAHLNYYNEQFF. The CDR3, as DNA: TGTGCCAGCAGTTTTAGGGCGGGGGCGCACCTGAACTATTACAATGAGCAGTTCTTC.